This TCR beta chain was identified in a study of regulatory T cells in long-lasting Graves disease. Stated time point: newly diagnosed GD, antithyroid drugs for less than 3 months. Extracted RNA from PBMCs served as the source of the TCR library. This clonotype was recorded at least ten times. Arm-PCR of CDR3 regions and iRepertoire HTBI primers were used to build TCR beta libraries. TCRdb re-derived calls from the multiplex PCR reads in MiXCR, one entry per CDR3 protein. The repertoire holds about 520,000 distinct CDR3 sequences, with 12% as singletons. The same data also contributed to another study, on T cells in Graves' hyperthyroidism and ophthalmopathy. As reported in that work: Using the HTBI primer set, a first-round RT-PCR was run on the TCR CDR3. Within blood appeared most thyroid clonotypes that had expanded above 0.001.

The clonotype originates from a woman between 25 and 40 years old with Graves disease. The sample here was peripheral blood mononuclear cells (PBMCs), taken at new diagnosis, from a patient treated with antithyroid drugs.

The CDR3 bases are TGTGCCAGCAGCTTAACCGGGGAGGGCGATACGCAGTATTTT. This encodes CASSLTGEGDTQYF. The chain has TRBV11-3 and TRBJ2-3; TRBD2 aligns across 7 bases. This CDR3 is built from 14 residues. The V gene end was trimmed by 2 bases and the J gene end by 6 bases; junction bases not matched to a gene: 5. Germline V CDR1 and CDR2: SGHNT, YENEEA. The full variable domain, its missing parts supplied by reference TRBV11-3 and TRBJ2-3, is EAGVVQSPRYKIIEKKQPVAFWCNPISGHNTLYWYLQNLGQGPELLIRYENEEAVDDSQLPKDRFSAERLKGVDSTLKIQPAELGDSAVYLCASSLTGEGDTQYFGPGTRLTVL.